This T cell receptor (beta chain) comes out of a study of blood T cell repertoires in COVID-19. Study overall: Acute and convalescent COVID-19 specimens originated in the United States, Italy and Spain. Nucleic acid was either cDNA or gDNA, and it came from T cells, B-cell-depleted T cells, or PBMCs.

The V gene lost 0 bases and the J gene lost 8 bases, with 15 bases spanning the gap. Germline CDR1 is SGHRS and CDR2 is YFSETQ. The CDR3 is 15 amino acids. Per the original methods: Estimated nucleated cell counts came from reference gene primer amplification. Sequencing used immunoSEQ multiplex PCR; TCRdb keeps in-frame clones, though not all of them. D and trimming come from the DNA, and the V and J calls and clone size come from that table. The sample has 190,000 or so clones, 85% to 90% seen once. Source material: peripheral blood. The TCR was taken from a man aged 35-49 years with active or convalescent COVID-19. The rearrangement links TRBV5-1 to TRBJ2-4; perhaps TRBD2 as D (6 bases). CDR3 region: CASSLEGRTGDIQYF. For the CDR3, the DNA is TGCGCCAGCAGCTTGGAAGGACGGACGGGGGACATTCAGTACTTC.